The source of this T cell receptor beta chain is a study of somatic mutations in cytotoxic T cells in rheumatoid arthritis. The wider study: Blood (around 27 ml EDTA) from each patient was taken right after diagnosis, before any treatment.

Findings of the study overall: Each of about an eighth of the roughly 65 patients had a largest CD8+ clone that made up more than 20% of CD8+ cells.

As originally analysed: Among patient CD8+ clones larger than 1%, matches to published virus-specific TCRB sequences were rare. The assay was immunoSEQ multiplex PCR, and TCRdb's table has in-frame clones only and misses some. V and J calls and clone size are those listed in that table; D and trimming were worked out from the DNA. The sample includes about 23,000 clones, approximately 80% of them seen just once. The germline V gene encodes CDR1 SQVTM and CDR2 ANQGSEA. This CDR3 is built from 14 residues. The V end was cut by 7 bases, the J end by 6 bases, with 21 bases between. As for this clone: Antigen: not known.

Sequencing was carried out using CD8+ T cells sorted from blood. This sequence joins TRBV29-1 and TRBJ1-1; D is perhaps TRBD1 (5 bases). This receptor was taken from an adult with rheumatoid arthritis. CDR3 region: CSAQNEDSSPEAFF. CDR3 in DNA: TGCAGCGCCCAAAACGAAGACAGTTCCCCTGAAGCTTTCTTT.